Presented here are 13 T cell receptor beta chains from one specimen sequenced in a study of shared clonotypes between healthy human individuals. Produced via immunoSEQ multiplex PCR; TCRdb's table is partial and in-frame only. The sample has hundreds of thousands of clones, 90% to 97% seen once. CD45RO negativity and positive selection for CCR7 defined naive CD8 cells, a population that excluded terminally differentiated effector memory CD45RA+ cells. The sample comprised naive CD8+ T cells sorted from blood. The receptors come from a woman between 25 and 40 years old in good health.

The V gene is TRBV30, the J gene TRBJ1-2, with D unresolved. With 3 bases removed from V and 2 bases from J, the gap between germline ends came to 7 bases. Germline loops: CDR1 GTSNPN, CDR2 SVGIG (reference sequence). CDR3 length: 12 amino acids. CDR3 DNA: TGTGCCTGGAGGCAGACGAACTATGGCTACACCTTC. Translation: CAWRQTNYGYTF.

V is TRBV28 and J is TRBJ1-3, with D unresolved. Germline CDR1 reads MDHEN; CDR2 reads SYDVKM. Trimming pared 5 bases from V and 4 bases from J, leaving 9 bases between. The CDR3 contains 13 residues. CDR3 sequence reads: CASSLLPGNTIYF. The CDR3 DNA reads as TGTGCCAGCAGTCTACTACCGGGAAACACCATATATTTT. The full variable domain, with the rest looked up from reference TRBV28 and TRBJ1-3, is DVKVTQSSRYLVKRTGEKVFLECVQDMDHENMFWYRQDPGLGLRLIYFSYDVKMKEKGDIPEGYSVSREKKERFSLILESASTNQTSMYLCASSLLPGNTIYFGEGSWLTVV.

DNA of the CDR3: TGTGCCAGCACCGGGGACAGATCGAACACTGAAGCTTTCTTT. Translated: CASTGDRSNTEAFF. The chain combines TRBV5-4 with TRBJ1-1, with TRBD1 matching over 7 bases. The germline V gene encodes CDR1 SGHNT and CDR2 YYREEE (reference sequence). This CDR3 spans 14 amino acids. Unmatched junction bases numbered 6, after V lost 6 bases and J lost 1 base.

This chain joins TRBV5-6 and TRBJ2-5; TRBD2 matches at 13 bases. CDR1 and CDR2 (germline): SGHDT, YYEEEE. V lost 4 bases, J lost 2 bases, and 5 bases stayed unmatched. The CDR3 extends over 16 amino acids. CDR3 sequence: CASSLGLAGVQETQYF. CDR3 in DNA: TGTGCCAGCAGCCTCGGACTAGCGGGAGTGCAAGAGACCCAGTACTTC.

The CDR3 here is CASSWPKAGDATYNEQFF. The CDR3 coding sequence is TGCGCCAGCAGCTGGCCCAAAGCGGGAGATGCGACCTACAATGAGCAGTTCTTC. The genes are TRBV5-1 and TRBJ2-1, with 8 bases identical to TRBD2. V shed 3 bases and J 2 bases; nucleotides not matched to a gene: 13. This CDR3 spans 18 amino acids. The V gene's germline CDR1 is SGHRS and CDR2 YFSETQ.

The rearrangement links TRBV2 to TRBJ1-3; possible D gene TRBD1, 6 bases. Trimming took 4 bases from V and 5 from J, leaving 18 bases between them. There are 16 residues in the CDR3. CDR1 and CDR2 (germline): SNHLY, FYNNEI. The CDR3 DNA is TGTGCCAGCAGTGGGGGGTTACAGGGACGGAGAAACACCATATATTTT. This sequence encodes CASSGGLQGRRNTIYF.

The rearrangement links TRBV19 to TRBJ2-1; 7 bases are shared with TRBD2. Trimming at V came to 5 bases and at J to 5 bases, leaving 12 bases not matched to a gene. This CDR3 region has 16 residues. Germline V gene lookup returns CDR1 LNHDA and CDR2 SQIVND (reference sequence). CDR3: CASSSFLSGTHNEQFF. As DNA, the CDR3 is TGTGCCAGTAGTTCCTTCTTGAGCGGGACCCACAATGAGCAGTTCTTC. Combining the CDR3 with reference TRBV19 and TRBJ2-1 gives the whole variable domain DGGITQSPKYLFRKEGQNVTLSCEQNLNHDAMYWYRQDPGQGLRLIYYSQIVNDFQKGDIAEGYSVSREKKESFPLTVTSAQKNPTAFYLCASSSFLSGTHNEQFFGPGTRLTVL.

The chain carries TRBV2 and TRBJ2-5; 7 bases fit TRBD2. The germline CDR1 and CDR2 sequences are SNHLY and FYNNEI. The trim removed 7 bases at V and 0 bases at J, leaving 8 bases unmatched. This CDR3 has 15 residues. The CDR3 sequence is CASITSAEYQETQYF. The DNA of the CDR3 is TGTGCCAGCATAACTAGCGCCGAGTACCAAGAGACCCAGTACTTC.

This chain links TRBV10-3 with TRBJ2-7, with D hard to call. The germline gives CDR1 ENHRY, CDR2 SYGVKD. CDR3 size: 14 residues. With 8 bases removed from V and 0 bases from J, the gap between germline ends came to 14 bases. This CDR3 reads CAICPTESSYEQYF. The CDR3 region has the DNA TGTGCCATCTGTCCGACGGAGAGCTCCTACGAGCAGTACTTC.

This clone was picked up one time. The chain combines TRBV2 with TRBJ2-7; D is unclear. The germline V gene encodes CDR1 SNHLY and CDR2 FYNNEI. The CDR3 totals 16 residues. Trimming cost V 2 bases and J 1 base, with 15 bases left between them. In DNA, the CDR3 is TGTGCCAGCAGTGAATGGGTGACGGAGCTTTCCTACGAGCAGTACTTC. Amino acids: CASSEWVTELSYEQYF.

The J gene is TRBJ1-2, the V gene TRBV6-5; D is uncertain. Looked up from germline, CDR1 is MNHEY and CDR2 is SVGAGI. V was pared by 2 bases and J by 4 bases, with 8 bases between. This CDR3 comprises 13 residues. The CDR3 loop reads CASSYDGSYGYTF. CDR3 DNA: TGTGCCAGCAGTTACGACGGATCCTATGGCTACACCTTC.

The chain carries TRBV5-4 and TRBJ2-1, with 10 nucleotides matching TRBD2. After removal of 4 bases from V and 7 bases from J, the junction contained 14 bases not matched to a gene. There are 17 residues in the CDR3. CDR1 and CDR2 from the germline V gene are SGHNT and YYREEE (reference sequence). CDR3 region: CASSPRQREGLLNEQFF. DNA of the CDR3: TGTGCCAGCAGCCCCCGCCAGCGGGAGGGCCTATTGAATGAGCAGTTCTTC.

The V gene is TRBV29-1, the J gene TRBJ2-5; the match to TRBD2 covers 8 bases. The DNA end is a closer match to TRBJ2-7, so the J assignment may be wrong. The germline V gene encodes CDR1 SQVTM and CDR2 ANQGSEA. The CDR3 has 15 amino acids. The CDR3 DNA reads as TGCAGCGTTGCTCTGGCCGGGACTAGTCCCTACGAGCAGTACTTC. Protein product: CSVALAGTSPYEQYF.